Listed below are T cell receptor beta chains from one sample, sequenced in a study of blood T cell repertoires in COVID-19. The assay was immunoSEQ multiplex PCR, and TCRdb's table has in-frame clones only and misses some. The repertoire includes about 24,000 clones, roughly 72% of them detected once, and approximately 40% sits in the top ten. The material sequenced was peripheral blood. These receptors were collected from a woman at least 80 years old with acute or convalescent COVID-19. Both conserved end residues are part of each CDR3. The D gene is left open where the match is weak. Clone size is shown for a subset of rows, as once, few, many or a class of expanded clone.

>TRBD1|TRBJ1-5|TRBV6-6|NA
TGTGCCAGCAGGCGGGACAGGGGGCGTCAGCCCCAGCATTTT
CASRRDRGRQPQHF
>TRBD2|TRBJ2-2|TRBV4-3|NA
TGCGCCAGCAGCCAAGACAGTAGGGGCGGGAGGGCCCGAACCGGGGAGCTGTTTTTT
CASSQDSRGGRARTGELFF
>NA|TRBJ1-2|TRBV10-3|NA
TGTGCCATCACGGAATCGGTAGTCCGGGTTGAAGCTAACTATGGCTACACCTTC
CAITESVVRVEANYGYTF
>TRBD1|TRBJ1-2|TRBV28|NA
TGTGCCAGCGGCCGGGACAGGAAGAACTATGGCTACACCTTC
CASGRDRKNYGYTF
>TRBD1|TRBJ1-1|TRBV4-1|NA
TGCGCCAGCAGCCAAGTCACCGGGACAGCGAACACTGAAGCTTTCTTT
CASSQVTGTANTEAFF
>NA|TRBJ2-1|TRBV9|NA
TGTGCCAGCAGCGTAGTCGGGCGGGGTGGTTACAATGAGCAGTTCTTC
CASSVVGRGGYNEQFF
>NA|TRBJ1-1|TRBV19|few
TGTGCCAGTAGTATACAGGACAATGCTTTGAACACTGAAGCTTTCTTT
CASSIQDNALNTEAFF
>NA|TRBJ1-1|TRBV11-3|few
TGTGCCAGCAGCCCTCAGATGAACACTGAAGCTTTCTTT
CASSPQMNTEAFF
>TRBD1|TRBJ1-4|TRBV2|NA
TGTGCCAGCAGCGACAGGGATTCTAATGAAAAACTGTTTTTT
CASSDRDSNEKLFF
>NA|TRBJ2-7|TRBV7-9|many
TGTGCCAGCAGCAACACAGGGAGCTCCTACGAGCAGTACTTC
CASSNTGSSYEQYF
>TRBD1|TRBJ1-2|TRBV29-1|NA
TGCAGCGGTTCAGGGGGAACGGGTGGCTACACCTTC
CSGSGGTGGYTF
>NA|TRBJ2-7|TRBV12-3/TRBV12-4|NA
TGTGCCAGCAGTCGGGGAGGCAACTACGAGCAGTACTTC
CASSRGGNYEQYF
>NA|TRBJ2-2|TRBV3-1/TRBV3-2|NA
TGTGCCAGCAGCCCTCGAGGCGCCCTGAACACCGGGGAGCTGTTTTTT
CASSPRGALNTGELFF
>NA|TRBJ1-1|TRBV15|NA
TGTGCCACCAGCAGAAGCCTCGGGGAAGGAGACACTGAAGCTTTCTTT
CATSRSLGEGDTEAFF
>NA|TRBJ2-3|TRBV2|NA
TGTGCCAGCAGCCCTATTACAGATACGCAGTATTTT
CASSPITDTQYF
>TRBD1|TRBJ2-1|TRBV5-6|NA
TGTGCCAGCATCCTCCGGGACAGTTACAATGAGCAGTTCTTC
CASILRDSYNEQFF
>TRBD1|TRBJ1-6|TRBV6-2/TRBV6-3|NA
TGTGCCAGCAGTATAGTCCCAGGACAGGGCCGGGAAGCCCTCCACTTT
CASSIVPGQGREALHF
>TRBD1|TRBJ1-1|TRBV5-1|NA
TGCGCCAGCAGATCCGGACAGGGGAGCTTTGAAGCTTTCTTT
CASRSGQGSFEAFF
>NA|TRBJ2-2|TRBV9|once
TGTGCCAGCAGCGTCGGGTACTCGCGGGAGCTGTTTTTT
CASSVGYSRELFF
>NA|TRBJ2-3|TRBV9|once
TGTGCCAGCAGCGGGCGTGGGCTGTCAGATACGCAGTATTTT
CASSGRGLSDTQYF
>NA|TRBJ1-4|TRBV20-1|few
TGCAGTGCTAGTACAGAACTTAGTGAAAAACTGTTTTTT
CSASTELSEKLFF
>TRBD2|TRBJ2-4|TRBV7-8|NA
TGTGCCAGCAGCTTAGCGCGGGGGAGATGGACCAAAAACATTCAGTACTTC
CASSLARGRWTKNIQYF
>NA|TRBJ1-2|TRBV4-2|NA
TGTGCCAGCAGCCAAGTAGGCAGGGAGGTATCCTATGGCTACACCTTC
CASSQVGREVSYGYTF
>TRBD1|TRBJ1-2|TRBV27|NA
TGTGCCAGGACTGGTCCGGGACAGCCGAGAGAGGGTGGCTACACCTTC
CARTGPGQPREGGYTF
>TRBD2|TRBJ2-7|TRBV28|few
TGTGCCAGCACCTCACGGGGGGTTTACGAGCAGTACTTC
CASTSRGVYEQYF
>TRBD2|TRBJ2-1|TRBV20-1|NA
TGCAGTGCTAGTTTTAGCGGGAGGGTCAATGAGCAGTTCTTC
CSASFSGRVNEQFF
>NA|TRBJ2-2|TRBV4-1|NA
TGCGCCAGCAGCCAGACCAAGTTCCAGGGGCTGTTTTTT
CASSQTKFQGLFF
>TRBD2|TRBJ2-7|TRBV6-1|few
TGTGCCAGCAGTGAAGGACTAGCGGGAGCCTACGAGCAGTACTTC
CASSEGLAGAYEQYF
>NA|TRBJ1-2|TRBV14|NA
TGTGCCAGCTCGCAGAATTTCTACTATGGCTACACCTTC
CASSQNFYYGYTF
>NA|TRBJ1-6|TRBV7-9|few
TGTGCCAGCAGCTCATGGACAGAAAATAATTCACCCCTCCACTTT
CASSSWTENNSPLHF
>NA|TRBJ2-1|TRBV14|NA
TGTGCCAGCAGCCCTTTGGCCCGGGGGGCTGAGCAGTTCTTC
CASSPLARGAEQFF
>TRBD1|TRBJ1-5|TRBV19|NA
TGTGCCAGTAGACCCCTGCGCGCTACAGGGGTCCCCTCACCCCAGCATTTT
CASRPLRATGVPSPQHF
>NA|TRBJ1-3|TRBV2|NA
TGTGCCAGCAGTTCCCCGGGGTTCGGAAACACCATATATTTT
CASSSPGFGNTIYF
>TRBD2|TRBJ2-7|TRBV19|NA
TGTGCCAGTAGTGGGACGGGAGGGCCCTACGAGCAGTACTTC
CASSGTGGPYEQYF
>TRBD1|TRBJ2-7|TRBV10-3|NA
TGTGCCATGGGTGGTGACAGGGGCTACGAGCAGTACTTC
CAMGGDRGYEQYF
>NA|TRBJ2-6|TRBV19|NA
TGTGCCAGTAGTAAGGCGGCTGGGGCCAACGTCCTGACTTTC
CASSKAAGANVLTF
>TRBD1|TRBJ1-1|TRBV18|NA
TGTGCCAGCTCACCTGGACAGGGAGAAGCTTTCTTT
CASSPGQGEAFF